Listed below are T cell receptor beta chains from one sample, sequenced in a study of shared T cell receptors in the human thymus. Sequencing was performed with immunoSEQ multiplex PCR; in TCRdb, only in-frame clones are kept and a portion is missing. The sample yields about 660,000 clones, 88% seen once. The same sample was also studied in work on human thymus T cells.

The specimen was thymocytes. The receptors here all came from a boy under three years old with a congenital heart defect. The CDR3 runs from the conserved cysteine through the conserved F or W. Fields, in order: V gene, J gene, CDR3 protein.

TRBV29-1	TRBJ2-2	CSARPGDTGELFF
TRBV29-1	TRBJ2-1	CSVARAYNEQFF
TRBV7-6	TRBJ2-1	CASSLAGRDRLAGFSNEQFF
TRBV9	TRBJ2-1	CASSVEASGRARLGYEQFF
TRBV25-1	TRBJ2-3	CANIGQSLDYTQYF
TRBV21-1	TRBJ2-3	CASSKWSGIDPGQFPDTQYF
TRBV7-9	TRBJ2-7	CASSYSGTSYEQYF
TRBV2	TRBJ1-1	CASSDSVPGQGRGTEAFF
TRBV4-3	TRBJ1-2	CASSQALEGSYGYTF
TRBV5-6	TRBJ1-2	CASSLAERSTYGYTF